The entry that follows covers one TCR beta chain sequence. Antigen specificity is unknown. Additional DNA sequences in this sample encode the identical CDR3. Treatment reported: oral pan-JAK inhibitor, 5-10 mg twice daily. Peripheral blood, together with lesional scalp punch biopsies, was collected from alopecia areata patients. The sample belongs to a study of CD8+ T cells in alopecia areata. Overall study context: The authors scored treated patients' severity by affected scalp percentage. Findings and limits, study-wide: In blood and scalp, many expanded lesional clones persisted during tofacitinib. Expanded CD8+ clones among the top 100, as well as scalp clonality, were significantly decreased by tofacitinib.

Sequencing used cDNA as its template, made by extracting RNA and reverse transcribing it. Generated by immunoSEQ multiplex PCR, the TCRdb table keeps only in-frame clones and is missing some. The table has around 200,000 clones, around 50% seen once. The CDR3 runs 11 residues. Deletions cut 0 bases from V and 5 bases from J, with 4 bases between. Germline CDR1 SQVTM, CDR2 ANQGSEA. Here the sequenced sample was CD8+ T cells sorted from blood, taken at week 24, from a patient treated with tofacitinib. The clonotype comes from a human donor with alopecia areata. This chain joins TRBV29-1 and TRBJ1-2; no firm D call. This chain's CDR3 is CSVEDRYGYTF. In nucleotides, the CDR3 is TGCAGCGTTGAAGATAGATATGGCTACACCTTC.